Listed below are T cell receptor beta chains from one sample, sequenced in a study of blood T cell repertoires in COVID-19. Assay used: immunoSEQ multiplex PCR; TCRdb lists only in-frame clones, some missing. The table records some 240,000 clones, around 86% of them present only once. Sequenced: PBMCs or T cells enriched from blood (not recorded which). The receptors come from a woman in her 40s with acute COVID-19. The CDR3 runs from the conserved cysteine through the conserved F or W. D genes are given only for firm matches. Some rows have no size entry. The others give once, few or many, or a class for an expanded clone.

J gene	V gene	D gene	clone size	CDR3 protein	CDR3 DNA
TRBJ2-7	TRBV7-9	TRBD1	-	CASSLGAPTGADTTYEQYF	TGTGCCAGCAGCTTGGGGGCACCGACAGGGGCAGATACAACCTACGAGCAGTACTTC
TRBJ2-1	TRBV6-5	TRBD1	-	CASSTRDRGNEQFF	TGTGCCAGCAGTACTCGGGACAGGGGGAATGAGCAGTTCTTC
TRBJ2-1	TRBV20-1	-	-	CSARDGSEQFF	TGCAGTGCTAGAGATGGTAGCGAGCAGTTCTTC
TRBJ2-1	TRBV7-9	TRBD2	-	CASSLPSGSAEQFF	TGTGCCAGCAGCTTACCTAGCGGGAGTGCTGAGCAGTTCTTC
TRBJ2-7	TRBV19	-	-	CASSQQGKVEQYF	TGTGCCAGTAGCCAACAGGGTAAGGTCGAGCAGTACTTC
TRBJ1-6	TRBV6-5	-	-	CASSYDSLHNSPLHF	TGTGCCAGCAGTTACGACAGCCTTCATAATTCACCCCTCCACTTT
TRBJ2-2	TRBV5-1	TRBD1	-	CASTLTRTGLAGELFF	TGCGCCAGCACCTTGACACGGACAGGGCTGGCCGGGGAGCTGTTTTTT
TRBJ2-2	TRBV12-5	TRBD2	-	CASGLELAGGELFF	TGTGCTAGTGGTTTGGAACTAGCGGGCGGGGAGCTGTTTTTT
TRBJ2-2	TRBV2	-	-	CASSDVTGELFF	TGTGCCAGCAGTGACGTAACCGGGGAGCTGTTTTTT
TRBJ1-5	TRBV2	-	-	CASSDGYSNQPQHF	TGTGCCAGCAGTGACGGGTATAGCAATCAGCCCCAGCATTTT
TRBJ2-2	TRBV19	-	-	CASRAQGQPSTGELFF	TGTGCCAGTAGAGCACAAGGACAACCCAGCACCGGGGAGCTGTTTTTT
TRBJ2-3	TRBV11-3	TRBD1	-	CASSLDGRGNTDTQYF	TGTGCCAGCAGCTTAGATGGCAGGGGGAACACAGATACGCAGTATTTT
TRBJ1-6	TRBV7-3	-	-	CASSLSADSPLHF	TGTGCCAGCAGCTTAAGTGCAGATTCACCCCTCCACTTT
TRBJ1-2	TRBV7-3	-	once	CASSPDSPNYGYTF	TGTGCCAGCAGCCCGGACAGTCCTAACTATGGCTACACCTTC
TRBJ2-1	TRBV6-1	-	-	CASSETAPTLSEQFF	TGTGCCAGCAGTGAGACGGCCCCGACACTTAGTGAGCAGTTCTTC
TRBJ2-7	TRBV5-4	TRBD1	once	CASSVQTGGGYEQYF	TGTGCCAGCAGCGTTCAGACAGGGGGGGGCTACGAGCAGTACTTC
TRBJ1-4	TRBV7-8	-	-	CASSLAPGTNEKLFF	TGTGCCAGCAGCTTAGCGCCAGGGACTAATGAAAAACTGTTTTTT
TRBJ1-1	TRBV28	-	-	CASSSAGQRDTEAFF	TGTGCCAGCAGTTCCGCCGGCCAGAGGGACACTGAAGCTTTCTTT
TRBJ2-7	TRBV11-2	-	-	CASSPNSFGYEQYF	TGTGCCAGCAGCCCCAACTCTTTTGGCTACGAGCAGTACTTC
TRBJ2-7	TRBV30	TRBD1	many	CAWSVPGTGGGQYF	TGTGCCTGGAGTGTACCCGGGACAGGGGGCGGGCAGTACTTC